This T cell receptor (beta chain) was recorded in a study of cytomegalovirus exposure and HLA in healthy donors. Sequencing was performed with immunoSEQ multiplex PCR; in TCRdb, only in-frame clones are kept and a portion is missing. Here the sample spans under 70,000 clones, 85% to 90% being singletons. The CDR3 length is 15 residues. Trimming stripped 2 bases from V and 4 bases from J, with 14 bases between. CDR1 is MNHNY, CDR2 SVGAGI, per germline (reference sequence). The rearrangement uses TRBV6-6 and TRBJ1-1; TRBD1 might be the D (5 bases). The sequencing sample was made of PBMCs. This receptor was identified in a woman aged 18-29 years in good health and CMV-seronegative. The CDR3 coding sequence is TGTGCCAGCAGTTACGGGGCCGGAAGTGGCACTGAAGCTTTCTTT. Translation: CASSYGAGSGTEAFF.